This T cell receptor beta chain was sequenced during a study of control samples from healthy donors and cancer patients. This CDR3 comprises 12 residues. Trimming removed 4 bases from V and 4 bases from J, with 4 bases in between. Germline V gene lookup returns CDR1 LGHNA and CDR2 YNFKEQ. TCRdb's copy holds only in-frame clones and misses some; the assay was immunoSEQ multiplex PCR. The data hold roughly 220,000 clones, with about 95% observed a single time. The chain has TRBV4-2 and TRBJ2-2; D not resolved. The sequencing input was blood. The receptor comes from a man aged 45 to 65 in good health. The CDR3 is CASSRGTGELFF. The CDR3 DNA follows: TGTGCCAGCAGCCGTGGCACCGGGGAGCTGTTTTTT.